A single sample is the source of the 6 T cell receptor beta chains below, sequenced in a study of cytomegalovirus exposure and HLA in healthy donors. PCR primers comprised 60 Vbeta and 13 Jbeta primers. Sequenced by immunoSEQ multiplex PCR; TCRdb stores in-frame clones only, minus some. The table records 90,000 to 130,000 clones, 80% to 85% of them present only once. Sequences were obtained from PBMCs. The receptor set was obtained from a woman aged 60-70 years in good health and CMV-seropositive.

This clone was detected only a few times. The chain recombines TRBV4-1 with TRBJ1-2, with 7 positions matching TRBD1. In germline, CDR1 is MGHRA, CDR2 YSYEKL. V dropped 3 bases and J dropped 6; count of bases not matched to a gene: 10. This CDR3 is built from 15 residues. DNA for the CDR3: TGCGCCAGCAGCCATTTTGGACAGGCTAAGGATGGCTACACCTTC. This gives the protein CASSHFGQAKDGYTF.

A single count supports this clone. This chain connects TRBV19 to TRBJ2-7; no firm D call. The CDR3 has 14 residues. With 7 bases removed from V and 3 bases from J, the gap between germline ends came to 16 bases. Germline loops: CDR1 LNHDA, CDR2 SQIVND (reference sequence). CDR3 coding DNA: TGTGCCAGTAACGAAGGCCCTCGCGGCTACGAGCAGTACTTC. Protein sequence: CASNEGPRGYEQYF.

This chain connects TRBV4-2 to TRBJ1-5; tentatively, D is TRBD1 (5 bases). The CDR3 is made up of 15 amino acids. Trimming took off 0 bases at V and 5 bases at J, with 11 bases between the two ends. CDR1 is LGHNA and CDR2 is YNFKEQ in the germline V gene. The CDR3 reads CASSQDSAGYQPQHF. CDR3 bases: TGTGCCAGCAGCCAAGATTCGGCAGGGTATCAGCCCCAGCATTTT.

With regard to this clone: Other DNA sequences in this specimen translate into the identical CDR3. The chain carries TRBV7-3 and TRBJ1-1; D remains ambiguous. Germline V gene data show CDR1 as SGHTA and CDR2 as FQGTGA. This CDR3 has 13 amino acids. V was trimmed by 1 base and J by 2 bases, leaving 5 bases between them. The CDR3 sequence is CASSLNRNTEAFF. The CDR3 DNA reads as TGTGCCAGCAGCTTAAACAGAAACACTGAAGCTTTCTTT.

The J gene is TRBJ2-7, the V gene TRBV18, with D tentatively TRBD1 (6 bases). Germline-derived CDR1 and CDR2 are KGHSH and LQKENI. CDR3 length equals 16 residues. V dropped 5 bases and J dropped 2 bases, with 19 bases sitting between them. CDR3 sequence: CASSSQGSSTTYEQYF. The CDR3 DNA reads TGTGCCAGCTCATCGCAGGGGTCATCTACCACCTACGAGCAGTACTTC.

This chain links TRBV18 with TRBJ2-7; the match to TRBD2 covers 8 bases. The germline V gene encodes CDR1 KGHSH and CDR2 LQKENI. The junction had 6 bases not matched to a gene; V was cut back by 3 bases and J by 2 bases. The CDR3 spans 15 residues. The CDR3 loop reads CASSPGAGVAYEQYF. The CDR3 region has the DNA TGTGCCAGCTCACCGGGAGCGGGAGTTGCCTACGAGCAGTACTTC.